These T cell receptor beta chains were read from a single sample in a study of T cell repertoires in cytomegalovirus infection. TCRdb re-analysed the reads in MiXCR, keeping a single row per CDR3 protein. The profile shows around 330,000 distinct CDR3 sequences, 15% to 20% of them singletons. Sequenced input: PBMCs. All receptors come from a human donor in good health (CMV status not recorded). Some clones in this sample may be carry-over from other donors' samples. Both conserved end residues are part of each CDR3. The order of the fields is clone size, V gene, J gene, D gene, CDR3 DNA, CDR3 protein. A D gene is named only where the DNA matches it firmly. The size entry is marked missing in some rows and otherwise reads once, few, many or a size class.

clone size: many; V gene: TRBV7-9; J gene: TRBJ1-5; D gene: -; CDR3 DNA: TGTGCCAGCAGCTTAGAGGCCCAACGAACCCCCCAGCATTTT; CDR3 protein: CASSLEAQRTPQHF
clone size: -; V gene: TRBV20-1; J gene: TRBJ1-2; D gene: TRBD1; CDR3 DNA: TGCAGTCACCGAACAGGGGACTATGGCTACACCTTC; CDR3 protein: CSHRTGDYGYTF
clone size: few; V gene: TRBV12-3/TRBV12-4; J gene: TRBJ1-1; D gene: -; CDR3 DNA: TGTGCCAGCAGTGGGGTCTTTAACACTGAAGCTTTCTTT; CDR3 protein: CASSGVFNTEAFF
clone size: few; V gene: TRBV4-1; J gene: TRBJ2-1; D gene: -; CDR3 DNA: TGTGCCAGCAGCCCCGTTCCGGGGAATGAGCAGTTCTTC; CDR3 protein: CASSPVPGNEQFF
clone size: many; V gene: TRBV7-2; J gene: TRBJ2-1; D gene: TRBD1; CDR3 DNA: TGTGCCAGCAGCGTGTCCGGGACAGGGACCTACAATGAGCAGTTCTTC; CDR3 protein: CASSVSGTGTYNEQFF
clone size: -; V gene: TRBV20-1; J gene: TRBJ2-1; D gene: TRBD2; CDR3 DNA: TGCAGTGCGTTATCGGGGGGGGCTTACAATGAGCAGTTCTTC; CDR3 protein: CSALSGGAYNEQFF
clone size: many; V gene: TRBV7-6; J gene: TRBJ2-1; D gene: TRBD2; CDR3 DNA: TGTGCCAGCAGTTCCGTAGCGGGGGGGGCTTATGAGCAGTTCTTC; CDR3 protein: CASSSVAGGAYEQFF
clone size: few; V gene: TRBV7-9; J gene: TRBJ2-3; D gene: -; CDR3 DNA: TGTGCCACCCATCTGTGGGGGACAGATACGCAGTATTTT; CDR3 protein: CATHLWGTDTQYF
clone size: few; V gene: TRBV15; J gene: TRBJ1-2; D gene: TRBD1; CDR3 DNA: TGTGCCACCAGCAGAGGGGACAGCTATGGCTACACCTTC; CDR3 protein: CATSRGDSYGYTF
clone size: many; V gene: TRBV7-2; J gene: TRBJ1-4; D gene: -; CDR3 DNA: TGTGCCAGCAGCTTAGGATCTTCTCAGGGCGGACTGTTTTTT; CDR3 protein: CASSLGSSQGGLFF
clone size: many; V gene: TRBV7-2; J gene: TRBJ2-1; D gene: TRBD2; CDR3 DNA: TGTGCCAGCAGCTTAGGCGGGGGGGCCGTGGATGAGCAGTTCTTC; CDR3 protein: CASSLGGGAVDEQFF
clone size: many; V gene: TRBV7-2; J gene: TRBJ1-5; D gene: -; CDR3 DNA: TGTGCCAGCAGCGTGGGGGATCAGCCCCAGCATTTT; CDR3 protein: CASSVGDQPQHF
clone size: -; V gene: TRBV20-1; J gene: TRBJ2-3; D gene: TRBD2; CDR3 DNA: TGCAGTGCTATACCGCTAGCGGGGGGCGCAGATACGCAGTATTTT; CDR3 protein: CSAIPLAGGADTQYF
clone size: -; V gene: TRBV9; J gene: TRBJ1-1; D gene: -; CDR3 DNA: TGTGCCAGCAGCGTGACAAACCAGAACACTGAAGCTTTCTTT; CDR3 protein: CASSVTNQNTEAFF
clone size: many; V gene: TRBV2; J gene: TRBJ1-1; D gene: -; CDR3 DNA: TGTGCCAGCAGGGGAGTGGCAGAGAACACTGAAGCTTTCTTT; CDR3 protein: CASRGVAENTEAFF
clone size: few; V gene: TRBV20-1; J gene: TRBJ1-1; D gene: -; CDR3 DNA: TGCAGTGCCTTCAGAACCTTGAACACTGAAGCTTTCTTT; CDR3 protein: CSAFRTLNTEAFF
clone size: many; V gene: TRBV12-3/TRBV12-4; J gene: TRBJ2-3; D gene: -; CDR3 DNA: TGTGCCAGCAGTCCCCGAGAGGGTGATGCGCAGTATTTT; CDR3 protein: CASSPREGDAQYF
clone size: many; V gene: TRBV4-1; J gene: TRBJ1-6; D gene: -; CDR3 DNA: TGCGCCAGCAGCCAAGAAACCCCAGGGGTTCGAGATTCACCCCTCCACTTT; CDR3 protein: CASSQETPGVRDSPLHF
clone size: -; V gene: TRBV20-1; J gene: TRBJ1-1; D gene: -; CDR3 DNA: TGCAGTGCTGCCCAGGTGTCGACCGCTGAAGCTTTCTTT; CDR3 protein: CSAAQVSTAEAFF
clone size: few; V gene: TRBV4-2; J gene: TRBJ2-2; D gene: -; CDR3 DNA: TGTGCCAGCAGCCAAGATTTCAGGGGATCTGGGGAGCTGTTTTTT; CDR3 protein: CASSQDFRGSGELFF
clone size: many; V gene: TRBV7-2; J gene: TRBJ2-5; D gene: -; CDR3 DNA: TGTGCCAGCAGCACCAGGGCTTCCCAAGAGACCCAGTACTTC; CDR3 protein: CASSTRASQETQYF
clone size: -; V gene: TRBV6-2/TRBV6-3; J gene: TRBJ1-1; D gene: TRBD1; CDR3 DNA: TGTGCCAGCAGGGTACGCGACAGGGGTGTAACGGGGACTGAAGCTTTCTTT; CDR3 protein: CASRVRDRGVTGTEAFF
clone size: few; V gene: TRBV5-1; J gene: TRBJ1-6; D gene: -; CDR3 DNA: TGCGCCAGCAGCTTGGGACAGCTTACTTATAATTCACCCCTCCACTTT; CDR3 protein: CASSLGQLTYNSPLHF
clone size: few; V gene: TRBV29-1; J gene: TRBJ1-2; D gene: TRBD1; CDR3 DNA: TGCAGCGTTGACCGCGTGTGGGACAGGGATTATGGCTACACCTTC; CDR3 protein: CSVDRVWDRDYGYTF
clone size: -; V gene: TRBV5-5; J gene: TRBJ2-7; D gene: -; CDR3 DNA: TGTGCCAGCAGCTTGGTGGGCGGACAAACCGCCTACGAGCAGTACTTC; CDR3 protein: CASSLVGGQTAYEQYF
clone size: many; V gene: TRBV7-9; J gene: TRBJ1-6; D gene: -; CDR3 DNA: TGTGCCAGCAGCTCCCCCGGGGAGACCAATTCACCCCTCCACTTT; CDR3 protein: CASSSPGETNSPLHF
clone size: many; V gene: TRBV28; J gene: TRBJ2-7; D gene: -; CDR3 DNA: TGTGCCAGCAGTTCCTCAAACAAGGCCTACGAGCAGTACTTC; CDR3 protein: CASSSSNKAYEQYF
clone size: -; V gene: TRBV2; J gene: TRBJ2-3; D gene: TRBD1; CDR3 DNA: TGTGCCAGTACAGACAGGGGTATCCCAGATACGCAGTATTTT; CDR3 protein: CASTDRGIPDTQYF
clone size: many; V gene: TRBV7-8; J gene: TRBJ2-4; D gene: TRBD1; CDR3 DNA: TGTGCCAGCAGCCCGGGACAGACAAACATTCAGTACTTC; CDR3 protein: CASSPGQTNIQYF
clone size: once; V gene: TRBV10-3; J gene: TRBJ1-5; D gene: -; CDR3 DNA: TGTGCCATCAGGGACGACCGAGGCTCGCCCCAGCATTTT; CDR3 protein: CAIRDDRGSPQHF
clone size: many; V gene: TRBV5-4; J gene: TRBJ1-6; D gene: -; CDR3 DNA: TGTGCCAGCAGCCGAGGACAGATCTATAATTCACCCCTCCACTTT; CDR3 protein: CASSRGQIYNSPLHF
clone size: -; V gene: TRBV5-6; J gene: TRBJ2-3; D gene: TRBD2; CDR3 DNA: TGTGCCAGCAGTACCGGGACTACCAACACAGATACGCAGTATTTT; CDR3 protein: CASSTGTTNTDTQYF
clone size: many; V gene: TRBV2; J gene: TRBJ2-7; D gene: -; CDR3 DNA: TGTGCCAGCAGTCGGGGGACGGGGTACGAGCAGTACTTC; CDR3 protein: CASSRGTGYEQYF
clone size: -; V gene: TRBV25-1; J gene: TRBJ1-3; D gene: -; CDR3 DNA: TGTGCCAGCAGTGTCTTCTCTGGAAACACCATATATTTT; CDR3 protein: CASSVFSGNTIYF
clone size: many; V gene: TRBV7-9; J gene: TRBJ2-7; D gene: -; CDR3 DNA: TGTGCCAGCAGCTTATGGGGCAGAGACTACGAGCAGTACTTC; CDR3 protein: CASSLWGRDYEQYF
clone size: few; V gene: TRBV5-6; J gene: TRBJ2-3; D gene: TRBD2; CDR3 DNA: TGTGCCAGCAGGCGACTAGCGGGGGGTGCAGATACGCAGTATTTT; CDR3 protein: CASRRLAGGADTQYF
clone size: many; V gene: TRBV6-2/TRBV6-3; J gene: TRBJ2-3; D gene: TRBD2; CDR3 DNA: TGTGCCAGCAGTCTTCGAGGGACTAGCGGGGGGGGGGATACGCAGTATTTT; CDR3 protein: CASSLRGTSGGGDTQYF
clone size: many; V gene: TRBV7-2; J gene: TRBJ2-7; D gene: -; CDR3 DNA: TGTGCCAGCAGCGGGACCGATCATAGTGCCCAGCAGTACTTC; CDR3 protein: CASSGTDHSAQQYF
clone size: few; V gene: TRBV12-5; J gene: TRBJ1-6; D gene: -; CDR3 DNA: TGTGCTAGTGGTCCCGATAGGACGGGTTCACCCCTCCACTTT; CDR3 protein: CASGPDRTGSPLHF
clone size: many; V gene: TRBV7-2; J gene: TRBJ2-5; D gene: -; CDR3 DNA: TGTGCCAGCAGCTTATATGCGGGACAAGAGACCCAGTACTTC; CDR3 protein: CASSLYAGQETQYF
clone size: -; V gene: TRBV20-1; J gene: TRBJ1-3; D gene: -; CDR3 DNA: TGCAGTGCCCAGCAGGGCTCTGGAAACACCATATATTTT; CDR3 protein: CSAQQGSGNTIYF
clone size: -; V gene: TRBV7-9; J gene: TRBJ2-3; D gene: TRBD2; CDR3 DNA: TGTGCCAGCACTTCCGTCGGACTAGCGGGGGCGTCAGATACGCAGTATTTT; CDR3 protein: CASTSVGLAGASDTQYF
clone size: many; V gene: TRBV7-9; J gene: TRBJ2-2; D gene: -; CDR3 DNA: TGTGCCAGCAGCTTAGCGTATCTGAACACCGGGGAGCTGTTTTTT; CDR3 protein: CASSLAYLNTGELFF
clone size: many; V gene: TRBV7-2; J gene: TRBJ2-7; D gene: -; CDR3 DNA: TGTGCCAGCAGCTTAGGAGGTTTCTCCGAGCAGTACTTC; CDR3 protein: CASSLGGFSEQYF
clone size: few; V gene: TRBV7-9; J gene: TRBJ2-5; D gene: -; CDR3 DNA: TGTGCCAGCAGCCCGGATCAAGAGACCCAGTACTTC; CDR3 protein: CASSPDQETQYF
clone size: few; V gene: TRBV7-2; J gene: TRBJ2-7; D gene: TRBD2; CDR3 DNA: TGTGCCAGCAGCCAAACTAGCGGGGGGGCGGGCGAGCAGTACTTC; CDR3 protein: CASSQTSGGAGEQYF
clone size: few; V gene: TRBV7-9; J gene: TRBJ1-4; D gene: -; CDR3 DNA: TGTGCCAGCAACTACCCCGGGGAAAAACTGTTTTTT; CDR3 protein: CASNYPGEKLFF
clone size: many; V gene: TRBV7-2; J gene: TRBJ1-4; D gene: -; CDR3 DNA: TGTGCCAGCAGCTTAGGGAGAGCAACTAATGAAAAACTGTTTTTT; CDR3 protein: CASSLGRATNEKLFF
clone size: many; V gene: TRBV7-2; J gene: TRBJ2-5; D gene: TRBD2; CDR3 DNA: TGTGCCAGCAGCCCACTTAACTCCGGGACTAGCGGGGGGGCCGGAGAGACCCAGTACTTC; CDR3 protein: CASSPLNSGTSGGAGETQYF
clone size: -; V gene: TRBV2; J gene: TRBJ2-5; D gene: -; CDR3 DNA: TGTGCCAGCAGTGCCGACGCTAGTAGAGGAGAGACCCAGTACTTC; CDR3 protein: CASSADASRGETQYF
clone size: many; V gene: TRBV10-3; J gene: TRBJ2-7; D gene: -; CDR3 DNA: TGTGCCATCAGGCGAGACGGGGGAAACTACGAGCAGTACTTC; CDR3 protein: CAIRRDGGNYEQYF
clone size: many; V gene: TRBV7-2; J gene: TRBJ2-1; D gene: TRBD2; CDR3 DNA: TGTGCCAGCAGCAGTAGGGGACTAGCCTTAAGACAATCAAATGAGCAGTTCTTC; CDR3 protein: CASSSRGLALRQSNEQFF
clone size: many; V gene: TRBV28; J gene: TRBJ2-3; D gene: -; CDR3 DNA: TGTGCCAGCAGCCAGGAGACAGATACGCAGTATTTT; CDR3 protein: CASSQETDTQYF
clone size: few; V gene: TRBV19; J gene: TRBJ2-2; D gene: -; CDR3 DNA: TGTGCCAGTAGCCGGAGGAGGGCCGCGAACACCGGGGAGCTGTTTTTT; CDR3 protein: CASSRRRAANTGELFF
clone size: many; V gene: TRBV6-5; J gene: TRBJ2-7; D gene: -; CDR3 DNA: TGTGCCAGCACTCACGCCTCCGAGCAGTACTTC; CDR3 protein: CASTHASEQYF